Presented here are 8 T cell receptor beta chains from one specimen sequenced in a study of blood T cells in healthy people across ages. Alongside a J-beta primer mix, a sample-barcoded 5' primer served in a second PCR lasting roughly 7 to 11 cycles. TCRdb re-called the 5' RACE reads with MiXCR, one entry per CDR3 protein. The data hold just under 900,000 distinct CDR3 sequences, with 25% to 35% observed a single time. What was sequenced was blood. These receptors were collected from a woman older than 75 in good health.

The chain has TRBV7-8 and TRBJ2-1, with TRBD1 matching 9 bases. The end of the DNA is better explained by TRBJ2-7, so the J call may be wrong. CDR1 and CDR2 (germline): SGHVS, FQNEAQ. The CDR3 is 21 residues long. The CDR3 spells CASSSRLWGQGVVTEDNEQYF. The CDR3 DNA is TGTGCCAGCAGCTCTCGCCTTTGGGGACAGGGTGTCGTTACAGAAGACAATGAGCAGTACTTC.

The chain carries TRBV24-1 and TRBJ2-1, with D hard to call. This CDR3 region has 16 residues. CDR1 and CDR2 (germline): KGHDR, SFDVKD. The V end was cut by 4 bases, the J end by 0 bases, with 12 bases between. The CDR3 coding sequence is TGTGCCACCAGTGACCCTCAGAATATCTCCTACAATGAGCAGTTCTTC. This encodes CATSDPQNISYNEQFF.

This clonotype was detected ten times or more. V gene TRBV20-1 combines with J gene TRBJ2-7; D possibly corresponds to TRBD1 (6 bases). The CDR3 runs 15 residues. Trimming removed 5 bases from V and 0 bases from J, with 17 bases in between. Germline V gene lookup returns CDR1 DFQATT and CDR2 SNEGSKA (reference sequence). This CDR3 is CSAARDTGFSYEQYF. The CDR3 region has the DNA TGCAGTGCTGCCCGGGACACAGGATTCTCCTACGAGCAGTACTTC.

This clonotype was recorded at least ten times. The chain carries TRBV10-3 and TRBJ1-2; the D is unclear. The CDR3 extends over 14 amino acids. Trimming pared 3 bases from V and 0 bases from J, leaving 8 bases between. In germline, CDR1 is ENHRY, CDR2 SYGVKD. CDR3 residues: CAISDNSPNYGYTF. Here the CDR3 DNA reads TGTGCCATCAGTGATAACAGCCCTAACTATGGCTACACCTTC.

The chain carries TRBV12-3 or TRBV12-4 and TRBJ1-5; 10 bases line up with TRBD1. Losses at the gene ends were 7 bases for V and 6 bases for J; bases not matched to a gene: 12. The CDR3 has 16 residues. The DNA for the CDR3 is TGTGCCAGCACCACCGCCGCGGGACAGGGGAGTCAGCCCCAGCATTTT. Translation: CASTTAAGQGSQPQHF.

This chain uses TRBV20-1 with TRBJ1-6, with a possible D match to TRBD1 (6 bases). Germline V CDR1 and CDR2: DFQATT, SNEGSKA (reference sequence). This CDR3 contains 15 residues. V lost 6 bases, J lost 7 bases, and 19 bases lay in between. The CDR3 sequence is CSARIDRRGNSPLHF. The CDR3 DNA reads TGCAGTGCCCGGATCGACAGGAGGGGCAATTCACCCCTCCACTTT.

The J gene is TRBJ1-1, the V gene TRBV7-2; no reliable D call. The CDR3 sequence is 14 residues long. V was clipped by 1 base and J by 3 bases, with 9 bases between them. CDR1 is SGHTA and CDR2 is FQGNSA in the germline V gene. Here the CDR3 reads CASSLGEGYTEAFF. CDR3 nucleotides: TGTGCCAGCAGCTTAGGGGAAGGGTACACTGAAGCTTTCTTT.

In this sample, this clonotype turned up many times. The rearrangement joins TRBV7-6 to TRBJ2-3, with D uncertain. The CDR3 is 15 residues long. Trimming removed 2 bases at V and 0 bases at J, with 9 bases between. CDR1 is SGHVS, CDR2 FNYEAQ, per germline. The chain's CDR3 is CASSLTELSTDTQYF. CDR3 nucleotide sequence: TGTGCCAGCAGCTTAACCGAGCTTAGCACAGATACGCAGTATTTT.